The 32 T cell receptor beta chains reported below all come from one sample, sequenced in a study of Ad26.COV2.S vaccination and SARS-CoV-2 variants. Treatment here: 19 received Ad26.COV2.S at low or high dose, single or two shots; about 5 received placebo; per-sample allocation not given. The study sampled participants on day 63 after the first vaccine or placebo injection. Some clones are missing from TCRdb's copy, which holds only in-frame ones; the method was immunoSEQ multiplex PCR. Here the sample spans a few hundred thousand clones, about 83% being singletons. Sequenced here: peripheral blood, sampled in a trial of Ad26.COV2.S vaccine versus placebo. The receptors were gathered from a person between 18 and 65 years old who received the Ad26.COV2.S COVID-19 vaccine or a placebo.

The rearrangement uses TRBV4-3 and TRBJ2-7; D is undetermined. The ends were cut back, 4 bases at V and 0 bases at J, with 7 bases in the middle. CDR1 LGHNA and CDR2 YSLEER come from the germline V gene. The CDR3 is 13 residues long. In DNA form, the CDR3 reads TGCGCCAGCAGCCTGGGTCCCTCCTACGAGCAGTACTTC. Amino acid sequence: CASSLGPSYEQYF.

The rearrangement joins TRBV21-1 to TRBJ2-7; no DNA check was done on the table's D call, TRBD1. TRBV21-1 is recorded as a pseudogene. The CDR3 covers 15 residues. CDR3 residues: CASTFPGDRGNEQYF. In nucleotides, the CDR3 is TGTGCCAGCACCTTCCCCGGGGACAGGGGCAACGAGCAGTACTTC.

The sample holds a few counts of this clone. The chain links TRBV14 to TRBJ2-7, with 12 bases identical to TRBD2. J gave up 3 bases and V 5 bases, and 5 bases lay outside the gene matches. Germline assignment: CDR1 SGHDN and CDR2 FVKESK. The CDR3 has 15 residues. The CDR3 bases are TGTGCCAGCAGCTACGGACTAGCGGGGTTCTACGAGCAGTACTTC. Translated, it gives CASSYGLAGFYEQYF.

This chain connects TRBV7-9 to TRBJ1-2; D uncertain. The germline V gene encodes CDR1 SEHNR and CDR2 FQNEAQ (reference sequence). V lost 2 bases and J lost 5, with 6 bases in between. This CDR3 comprises 12 residues. In DNA, the CDR3 is TGTGCCAGCAGCTTACAGGTATATGGCTACACCTTC. Translated: CASSLQVYGYTF.

This clone was counted a few times. The J gene is TRBJ1-2, the V gene TRBV27; TRBD1 matches at 9 bases. The CDR3 extends over 13 amino acids. The ends lost 4 bases at V and 8 bases at J; junction bases unmatched: 5. Germline CDR1 reads MNHEY; CDR2 reads SMNVEV (reference sequence). In DNA form, the CDR3 reads TGTGCCAGCAGTTCCTGGACAGGGGACGGCTACACCTTC. The encoded protein is CASSSWTGDGYTF.

The V gene is TRBV27, the J gene TRBJ2-1; 9 bases align to TRBD1. Germline V gene lookup returns CDR1 MNHEY and CDR2 SMNVEV (reference sequence). V gave up 8 bases and J gave up 8 bases; unmatched junction bases: 10. The length of the CDR3 is 14 residues. The CDR3 DNA is TGTGCCAGCGGACCGGGACAGGGAGGCCATGAGCAGTTCTTC. Protein: CASGPGQGGHEQFF.

The chain links TRBV5-1 to TRBJ2-7; no firm D call. CDR3 length equals 15 residues. Germline V lookup: CDR1 SGHRS, CDR2 YFSETQ. Trimming pared 2 bases from V and 4 bases from J, leaving 16 bases between. CDR3 in amino acids: CASSFGLQDLYEQYF. The DNA for the CDR3 is TGCGCCAGCAGCTTCGGGTTGCAAGATCTTTACGAGCAGTACTTC.

This clone has a single count. V usage is TRBV7-2 and J usage is TRBJ2-5; D possibly corresponds to TRBD1 (5 bases). Germline values: CDR1 SGHTA, CDR2 FQGNSA. Trimming stripped 7 bases from V and 5 bases from J, with 20 bases between. CDR3 size: 15 residues. The CDR3 DNA is TGTGCCAGCACCCTTGCGTGGGTAGCAGGGGAGACCCAGTACTTC. As protein: CASTLAWVAGETQYF.

This chain connects TRBV6-5 to TRBJ1-4; TRBD1 matches 7 bases. The ends lost 6 bases at V and 11 bases at J; junction bases unmatched: 12. Germline CDR1 reads MNHEY; CDR2 reads SVGAGI. The CDR3 totals 14 residues. CDR3 in amino acids: CASSPRPGQAKLFF. The CDR3 bases are TGTGCCAGCAGCCCCAGACCCGGACAGGCCAAACTGTTTTTT.

The V and J genes are TRBV7-8 and TRBJ2-1, with D perhaps given as TRBD1 or TRBD2 (5 bases each). Germline V gives CDR1 SGHVS, CDR2 FQNEAQ. V was shortened by 5 bases and J by 0 bases, with 14 bases between the two germline ends. This CDR3 has 16 residues. The chain's CDR3 is CASSLGTDSSYNEQFF. The CDR3 coding sequence is TGTGCCAGCAGCCTCGGGACGGATAGCTCCTACAATGAGCAGTTCTTC.

The chain combines TRBV18 with TRBJ1-1; D is unclear. V dropped 4 bases and J dropped 5 bases, with 8 bases sitting between them. The CDR3 is 12 amino acids. Germline V lookup: CDR1 KGHSH, CDR2 LQKENI. CDR3 sequence reads: CASSRLGTEAFF. Written as DNA, the CDR3 is TGTGCCAGCTCACGTCTCGGGACTGAAGCTTTCTTT.

This rearrangement joins TRBV11-2 to TRBJ1-6; a weak D match, TRBD1 (5 bases). CDR1 SGHAT and CDR2 FQNNGV come from the germline V gene. The CDR3 covers 16 residues. Between the trimmed V and J ends, which lost 1 base and 7 bases, there was a span of 14 bases. CDR3 in DNA: TGTGCCAGCAGCTTAGGGGCTAACAGGCGGAATTCACCCCTCCACTTT. Its translation is CASSLGANRRNSPLHF.

The V gene is TRBV2, the J gene TRBJ1-5; 8 bases fit TRBD1. The CDR3 totals 15 residues. Germline V gene data show CDR1 as SNHLY and CDR2 as FYNNEI. After removal of 5 bases from V and 1 base from J, the junction contained 4 bases not matched to a gene. Here the CDR3 reads CASSRDRGSNQPQHF. CDR3 bases: TGTGCCAGCAGTAGAGACAGGGGAAGCAATCAGCCCCAGCATTTT.

The chain couples TRBV29-1 to TRBJ1-4, with D unresolved. The CDR3 runs 12 residues. CDR1 SQVTM and CDR2 ANQGSEA come from the germline V gene. V dropped 7 bases and J dropped 8 bases, with 14 bases sitting between them. The CDR3 DNA is TGCAGCGCCCTCCCCTTGGGGGAAAAACTGTTTTTT. Its protein product is CSALPLGEKLFF.

This clone turned up a few times. The conserved closing phenylalanine or tryptophan is absent in this CDR3, likely reflecting a read error. Because the CDR3's place on the DNA is in doubt, the DNA is left out and the CDR3 is given as listed by TCRdb. V and J are TRBV6-5 and TRBJ1-4; the table names TRBD1, a call not compared with the DNA. The CDR3 is 14 residues long, counting both termini. Germline values: CDR1 MNHEY, CDR2 SVGAGI. CDR3: CASRLDDTSPTLYL.

This chain joins TRBV6-5 and TRBJ1-5, with 9 bases fitting TRBD1. The CDR3 is 13 amino acids. Trimming took 6 bases from V and 7 from J; bases not matched to a gene: 4. Germline loops: CDR1 MNHEY, CDR2 SVGAGI. Here the CDR3 DNA reads TGTGCCAGCAGGGGGGGACAGGGACAGCCCCAGCATTTT. Translated, it gives CASRGGQGQPQHF.

V usage is TRBV6-5 and J usage is TRBJ1-5; 7 nucleotides agree with TRBD1. After removal of 10 bases from V and 1 base from J, the junction contained 7 bases not matched to a gene. CDR1 is MNHEY and CDR2 is SVGAGI in the germline V gene. The CDR3 length is 14 residues. The CDR3 sequence: CAIGTVGSNQPQHF. The CDR3 DNA reads as TGTGCCATAGGGACAGTAGGAAGCAATCAGCCCCAGCATTTT.

The rearrangement links TRBV6-5 to TRBJ2-1; D not certain. The V gene's germline CDR1 is MNHEY and CDR2 SVGAGI. V was cut by 2 bases and J by 8 bases, with 13 bases left in between. CDR3 size: 14 residues. CDR3 nucleotides: TGTGCCAGCAGTTACGGAGCCGGCGCGGATGAGCAGTTCTTC. It is translated as CASSYGAGADEQFF.

This clone has just a few counts. This rearrangement joins TRBV6-5 to TRBJ1-1, with unresolved D. CDR1 and CDR2 from the germline V gene are MNHEY and SVGAGI. This CDR3 is 11 amino acids long. Trimming took 7 bases from V and 7 from J, leaving 10 bases between them. The CDR3 coding sequence is TGTGCCAGCACGCACGGTGATGAAGCTTTCTTT. As protein: CASTHGDEAFF.

This chain links TRBV7-2 with TRBJ2-1; D is perhaps TRBD2 (5 bases). The CDR3 totals 16 residues. CDR1 SGHTA and CDR2 FQGNSA come from the germline V gene. The V end lost 1 base, the J end lost 0 bases, and 10 bases lay between the germline ends. In DNA, the CDR3 is TGTGCCAGCAGCTTAGGGTCGGGGAGCTCCTACAATGAGCAGTTCTTC. Its translation is CASSLGSGSSYNEQFF. The full variable domain, rest sourced from reference TRBV7-2 and TRBJ2-1, is GAGVSQSPSNKVTEKGKDVELRCDPISGHTALYWYRQSLGQGLEFLIYFQGNSAPDKSGLPSDRFSAERTGGSVSTLTIQRTQQEDSAVYLCASSLGSGSSYNEQFFGPGTRLTVL.

This clone was detected ten times or more. CDR3 loop: CASSFGGNTEAFF. DNA for the CDR3: TGTGCCAGCAGCTTTGGAGGGAACACTGAAGCTTTCTTT. The chain employs TRBV5-6 and TRBJ1-1; no reliable D call. From germline, CDR1 is SGHDT and CDR2 YYEEEE. V was pared by 2 bases and J by 1 base, with 6 bases between. There are 13 residues in the CDR3.

The CDR3, as DNA: TGCGCCAGCAGTGAGGCGGGAGGGCTCTCCTACGAGCAGTACTTC. It yields the protein CASSEAGGLSYEQYF. The chain joins TRBV10-2 to TRBJ2-7; 9 bases map to TRBD2. The CDR3 runs 15 residues. Looked up from germline, CDR1 is WSHSY and CDR2 is SAAADI. V gave up 2 bases and J gave up 0 bases; unmatched junction bases: 2.

The chain carries TRBV6-5 and TRBJ2-3; weak D call: TRBD2 (6 bases). The CDR3 has 15 amino acids. Germline CDR1 and CDR2: MNHEY and SVGAGI. Deletions cut 6 bases from V and 4 bases from J, with 17 bases between. The CDR3 DNA reads as TGTGCCAGCAGCCCCCGACTAGTTCAGGCAGATACGCAGTATTTT. Its protein product is CASSPRLVQADTQYF.

The rearrangement joins TRBV4-2 to TRBJ2-7, with 14 bases identical to TRBD2. The CDR3 sequence is 19 residues long. V shed 2 bases and J 5 bases; nucleotides not matched to a gene: 14. Germline V gene sequence: CDR1 LGHNA, CDR2 YNFKEQ. The CDR3 DNA reads as TGTGCCAGCAGCCAACCCCGGGGTCGGGGACTAGCGGGAGATGACGAGCAGTACTTC. This codes for CASSQPRGRGLAGDDEQYF.

In this sample, this clone turned up a few times. The V call is TRBV18, the J call TRBJ2-7; D not resolved. There are 13 residues in the CDR3. Germline lookup yields CDR1 KGHSH and CDR2 LQKENI. V dropped 2 bases and J dropped 2 bases, with 7 bases sitting between them. The CDR3 loop reads CASSPASTYEQYF. CDR3 DNA: TGTGCCAGCTCACCAGCCAGCACCTACGAGCAGTACTTC.

The chain is built from TRBV7-9 and TRBJ2-1; TRBD1 matches 7 bases. The V gene's germline CDR1 is SEHNR and CDR2 FQNEAQ (reference sequence). The CDR3 has 11 amino acids. With V trimmed by 4 bases and J by 10 bases, 1 base remained unmatched. CDR3 amino acids: CASSSDREQFF. The CDR3 DNA is TGTGCCAGCAGCTCGGACAGGGAGCAGTTCTTC.

The chain is built from TRBV13 and TRBJ2-7; no firm D call. CDR3 length: 12 residues. The germline V gene has CDR1 PRHDT and CDR2 FYEKMQ (reference sequence). The germline V and J ends were trimmed by 2 bases and 4 bases, with 6 bases remaining between them. CDR3 coding DNA: TGTGCCAGCAGCTTACTGAGGTACGAGCAGTACTTC. Residues: CASSLLRYEQYF.

The rearrangement joins TRBV19 to TRBJ1-1; unclear D gene. Germline lookup yields CDR1 LNHDA and CDR2 SQIVND (reference sequence). Trimming stripped 5 bases from V and 0 bases from J, with 13 bases between. CDR3 length: 15 residues. CDR3 sequence reads: CASSPSGSLNTEAFF. CDR3 DNA sequence: TGTGCCAGTAGTCCCTCGGGCAGCTTGAACACTGAAGCTTTCTTT.

This chain connects TRBV27 to TRBJ2-1; maybe TRBD1 (6 bases). Between the trimmed V and J ends, which lost 0 bases and 6 bases, there was a span of 12 bases. Germline CDR1 and CDR2: MNHEY and SMNVEV (reference sequence). The CDR3 has 15 residues. This CDR3 is CASSLSWGRGNEQFF. The CDR3 region has the DNA TGTGCCAGCAGTTTATCGTGGGGGCGCGGCAATGAGCAGTTCTTC.

This sequence joins TRBV6-4 and TRBJ1-2, with 8 positions matching TRBD1. With 4 bases clipped from V and 8 bases from J, the junction kept 6 bases outside the gene matches. This CDR3 contains 13 residues. CDR1 and CDR2 from the germline V gene are MRHNA and SNTAGT. CDR3 DNA: TGTGCCAGCAGTGCGGAGACAGGGGTAGGCTACACCTTC. It yields the protein CASSAETGVGYTF.

This clone appeared a few times. This chain joins TRBV11-2 and TRBJ1-3; no definite D call. Germline V CDR1 and CDR2: SGHAT, FQNNGV. The CDR3 runs 13 residues. V gave up 3 bases and J gave up 0 bases, with 3 bases separating them. The DNA for the CDR3 is TGTGCCAGCAGCTTTTACTCTGGAAACACCATATATTTT. Residues: CASSFYSGNTIYF.

The V and J genes are TRBV24-1 and TRBJ1-5; 8 positions agree with TRBD1. Germline CDR1 is KGHDR and CDR2 is SFDVKD. The CDR3 loop spans 14 amino acids. Losses at the gene ends were 3 bases for V and 7 bases for J; bases not matched to a gene: 4. The CDR3: CATSDASGGQPQHF. The CDR3 DNA sequence: TGTGCCACCAGTGATGCCTCAGGGGGCCAGCCCCAGCATTTT.